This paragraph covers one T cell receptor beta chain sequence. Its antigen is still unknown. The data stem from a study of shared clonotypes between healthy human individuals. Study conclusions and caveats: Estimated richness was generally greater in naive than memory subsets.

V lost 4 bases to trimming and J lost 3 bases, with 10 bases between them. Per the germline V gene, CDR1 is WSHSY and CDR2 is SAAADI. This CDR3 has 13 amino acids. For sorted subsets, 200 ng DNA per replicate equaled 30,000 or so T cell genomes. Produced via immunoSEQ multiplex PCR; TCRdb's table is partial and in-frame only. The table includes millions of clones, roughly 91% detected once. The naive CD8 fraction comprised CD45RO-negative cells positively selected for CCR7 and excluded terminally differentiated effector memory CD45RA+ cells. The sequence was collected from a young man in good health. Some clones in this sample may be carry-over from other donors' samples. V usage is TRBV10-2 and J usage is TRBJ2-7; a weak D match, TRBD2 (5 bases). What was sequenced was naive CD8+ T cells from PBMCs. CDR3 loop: CASSGWELYEQYF. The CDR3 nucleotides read TGCGCCAGCAGTGGGTGGGAGCTCTACGAGCAGTACTTC.